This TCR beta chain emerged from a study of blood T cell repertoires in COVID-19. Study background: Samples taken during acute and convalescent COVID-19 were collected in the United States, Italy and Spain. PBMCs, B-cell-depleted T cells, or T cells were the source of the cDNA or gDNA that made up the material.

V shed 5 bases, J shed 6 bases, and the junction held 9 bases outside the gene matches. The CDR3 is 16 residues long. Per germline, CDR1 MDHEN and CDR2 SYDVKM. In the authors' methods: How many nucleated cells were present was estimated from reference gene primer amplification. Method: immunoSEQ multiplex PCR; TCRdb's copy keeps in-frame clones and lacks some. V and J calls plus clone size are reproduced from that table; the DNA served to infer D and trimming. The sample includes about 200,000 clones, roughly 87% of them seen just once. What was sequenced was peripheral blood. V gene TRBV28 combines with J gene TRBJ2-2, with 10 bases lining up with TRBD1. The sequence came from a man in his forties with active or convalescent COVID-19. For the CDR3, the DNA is TGTGCCAGCAGTCGCCGGGACAGGGGATTCCCCGGGGAGCTGTTTTTT. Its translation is CASSRRDRGFPGELFF. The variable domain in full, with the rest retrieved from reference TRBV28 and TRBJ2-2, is DVKVTQSSRYLVKRTGEKVFLECVQDMDHENMFWYRQDPGLGLRLIYFSYDVKMKEKGDIPEGYSVSREKKERFSLILESASTNQTSMYLCASSRRDRGFPGELFFGEGSRLTVL.